Below, 28 T cell receptor beta chains from the same sample are listed, as sequenced in a study of radiation and T cells in renal cell carcinoma. Indicated time point: baseline pretreatment blood. Treatment in this sample: 15 Gy SBRT to primary tumor, nephrectomy 4 weeks later. Clones were sequenced by immunoSEQ multiplex PCR, and TCRdb holds only the in-frame ones, with some missing. The sample has 120,000 to 150,000 clones; around four fifths are singletons. The material was blood, obtained from a patient whose treatment included radiotherapy and nephrectomy. The receptors here all came from a woman in her 50s with renal cell carcinoma.

The rearrangement links TRBV4-1 to TRBJ2-1, with 12 bases identical to TRBD2. V gave up 4 bases and J gave up 4 bases; unmatched junction bases: 8. CDR1 MGHRA and CDR2 YSYEKL come from the germline V gene. There are 17 residues in the CDR3. The CDR3 bases are TGCGCCAGCAGCCCCCGGGCTAGCGGGGGGGATTACAATGAGCAGTTCTTC. Its protein product is CASSPRASGGDYNEQFF.

The rearrangement joins TRBV5-1 to TRBJ2-7; TRBD1 matches 7 bases. J lost 6 bases, V lost 4 bases, and 10 bases had no gene match. Germline V gene data show CDR1 as SGHRS and CDR2 as YFSETQ. This CDR3 spans 14 amino acids. The CDR3 DNA sequence: TGCGCCAGCAGCCCTACCACAGGGGTCGGCGAGCAGTACTTC. This gives the protein CASSPTTGVGEQYF.

The rearrangement joins TRBV6-1 to TRBJ2-3; D may be TRBD1 (5 bases). Germline CDR1 is MNHNS and CDR2 is SASEGT. The CDR3 sequence is 17 residues long. The V end was cut by 2 bases, the J end by 2 bases, with 17 bases between. The CDR3 DNA is TGTGCCAGCAGTGAAACCCATTCGTCAGGGTACACAGATACGCAGTATTTT. Translation gives CASSETHSSGYTDTQYF.

The chain's CDR3 is CATSRGTGVFQPQHF. CDR3 DNA: TGTGCCACCAGCAGAGGGACAGGGGTGTTTCAGCCCCAGCATTTT. The rearrangement joins TRBV15 to TRBJ1-5; the match to TRBD1 covers 9 bases. Germline V gene data show CDR1 as LNHNV and CDR2 as YYDKDF (reference sequence). The CDR3 runs 15 residues. V was clipped by 1 base and J by 6 bases; unmatched bases: 4.

The rearrangement uses TRBV15 and TRBJ1-5; no reliable D call. V lost 4 bases and J lost 7, with 17 bases in between. Germline CDR1 is LNHNV and CDR2 is YYDKDF (reference sequence). The CDR3 length is 15 residues. CDR3 coding DNA: TGTGCCACCAGCATAGCGGCCGGTCCAGGACAGCCCCAGCATTTT. Amino acids: CATSIAAGPGQPQHF.

This clone occurred a few times. The rearrangement joins TRBV18 to TRBJ1-1; D is undetermined. CDR1 and CDR2 (germline): KGHSH, LQKENI. There are 14 residues in the CDR3. V gave up 3 bases and J gave up 1 base, with 9 bases separating them. CDR3 DNA: TGTGCCAGCTCACCTGGCATGACGAACACTGAAGCTTTCTTT. Translated: CASSPGMTNTEAFF.

V and J are TRBV7-2 and TRBJ1-4; the match to TRBD1 covers 9 bases. This CDR3 spans 15 amino acids. Germline trimming cut 5 bases from V and 6 bases from J; bases unmatched to any gene: 7. Germline CDR1 SGHTA, CDR2 FQGNSA. Written as DNA, the CDR3 is TGTGCCAGCAGCCTTCGGACAGGGGAGTATGAAAAACTGTTTTTT. Protein: CASSLRTGEYEKLFF.

The V gene is TRBV7-2, the J gene TRBJ1-1; perhaps TRBD1 as D (5 bases). The CDR3 is 13 residues long. V lost 7 bases and J lost 1, with 10 bases in between. Germline-derived CDR1 and CDR2 are SGHTA and FQGNSA. DNA for the CDR3: TGTGCCAGCAACCAAGACAGGAACACTGAAGCTTTCTTT. Translation gives CASNQDRNTEAFF.

J is TRBJ1-4 and V is TRBV4-1, with 8 bases fitting TRBD1. Losses at the gene ends were 1 base for V and 8 bases for J; bases not matched to a gene: 9. The CDR3 totals 16 residues. CDR1 is MGHRA, CDR2 YSYEKL, per germline. The CDR3, as DNA: TGCGCCAGCAGCCAAGGCGCGGGACAGGTGGGGGAAAAACTGTTTTTT. It translates to CASSQGAGQVGEKLFF.

The genes are TRBV5-6 and TRBJ1-6; no clear D. Per the germline V gene, CDR1 is SGHDT and CDR2 is YYEEEE. CDR3 length: 11 amino acids. V was pared by 2 bases and J by 13 bases, with 7 bases between. CDR3 bases: TGTGCCAGCAGCTTATCCGGGCCCCTCCACTTT. This gives the protein CASSLSGPLHF.

V is TRBV11-2 and J is TRBJ1-2; D remains unclear. V was pared by 2 bases and J by 6 bases, with 13 bases between. The CDR3 sequence is 14 residues long. Germline-derived CDR1 and CDR2 are SGHAT and FQNNGV. This CDR3 is CASSLIGLGNGYTF. The DNA of the CDR3 is TGTGCCAGCAGCTTAATCGGATTGGGGAATGGCTACACCTTC.

The chain joins TRBV9 to TRBJ1-1; D unclear. The V end was cut by 4 bases, the J end by 4 bases, with 11 bases between. The CDR3 is made up of 13 amino acids. Germline CDR1 and CDR2: SGDLS and YYNGEE. CDR3 DNA: TGTGCCAGCAGCCCTCAGGTCTTCACTGAAGCTTTCTTT. This translates into CASSPQVFTEAFF.

This clone was observed a few times. V is TRBV27 and J is TRBJ1-1; D is possibly TRBD1 (5 bases). Germline V lookup: CDR1 MNHEY, CDR2 SMNVEV (reference sequence). The V and J ends lost 3 bases and 6 bases respectively, with 17 bases between them. This CDR3 is 15 amino acids long. The CDR3 protein is CASSFGNQGVSEAFF. Here the CDR3 DNA reads TGTGCCAGCAGTTTTGGTAACCAGGGTGTTTCTGAAGCTTTCTTT.

The V and J genes are TRBV30 and TRBJ1-3, with D perhaps matching TRBD1 (5 bases). Trimming took off 2 bases at V and 0 bases at J, with 14 bases between the two ends. Germline CDR1 GTSNPN, CDR2 SVGIG (reference sequence). The CDR3 runs to 16 residues. The CDR3 loop is CAWSITGKGSGNTIYF. The CDR3 DNA follows: TGTGCCTGGAGTATCACAGGTAAGGGCTCTGGAAACACCATATATTTT.

This chain joins TRBV5-4 and TRBJ2-1; 12 bases fit TRBD2. V lost 3 bases to trimming and J lost 6 bases; unmatched junction nucleotides: 1. Germline assignment: CDR1 SGHNT and CDR2 YYREEE (reference sequence). There are 14 residues in the CDR3. CDR3: CASSWTSGINEQFF. CDR3 DNA: TGTGCCAGCAGCTGGACTAGCGGGATCAATGAGCAGTTCTTC.

This chain joins TRBV9 and TRBJ2-2; 9 bases are shared with TRBD2. V gave up 0 bases and J gave up 5 bases; unmatched junction bases: 2. The CDR3 is 15 residues long. Germline values: CDR1 SGDLS, CDR2 YYNGEE. In DNA form, the CDR3 reads TGTGCCAGCAGCGTAGCCCTAGCGGGAACCGGGGAGCTGTTTTTT. As protein: CASSVALAGTGELFF.

This clone has more than one count but fewer than ten. This chain uses TRBV7-2 with TRBJ2-5; no clear D gene. With 9 bases removed from V and 4 bases from J, the gap between germline ends came to 12 bases. The V gene's germline CDR1 is SGHTA and CDR2 FQGNSA. The CDR3 has 12 amino acids. The CDR3 spells CASQKQPETQYF. In DNA, the CDR3 is TGTGCCAGTCAAAAGCAGCCAGAGACCCAGTACTTC. Full variable domain (rest looked up from reference TRBV7-2 and TRBJ2-5): GAGVSQSPSNKVTEKGKDVELRCDPISGHTALYWYRQSLGQGLEFLIYFQGNSAPDKSGLPSDRFSAERTGGSVSTLTIQRTQQEDSAVYLCASQKQPETQYFGPGTRLLVL.

This chain links TRBV6-5 with TRBJ2-7; a possible D gene is TRBD2 (6 bases). The V gene lost 10 bases and the J gene lost 0 bases, with 16 bases spanning the gap. Germline values: CDR1 MNHEY, CDR2 SVGAGI. The CDR3 totals 14 residues. The CDR3 bases are TGTGCCACACGACGGGGGACCTACTCCTACGAGCAGTACTTC. Its protein product is CATRRGTYSYEQYF.

Comment on this clone: The sample contains more than one DNA sequence encoding this CDR3. The V and J genes are TRBV5-6 and TRBJ1-1; D remains unclear. The germline V gene encodes CDR1 SGHDT and CDR2 YYEEEE. The CDR3 extends over 14 amino acids. V was cut by 7 bases and J by 1 base, with 14 bases left in between. The CDR3 bases are TGTGCCAGCGTTTCGTTTGGAGGGAACACTGAAGCTTTCTTT. Its translation: CASVSFGGNTEAFF.

The rearrangement links TRBV6-5 to TRBJ2-5, with 7 nucleotides matching TRBD1. V was pared by 6 bases and J by 5 bases, with 9 bases of the junction left unmatched. This CDR3 spans 14 amino acids. The germline gives CDR1 MNHEY, CDR2 SVGAGI. The CDR3 loop is CASSIPGQMETQYF. CDR3 bases: TGTGCCAGCAGCATCCCGGGACAGATGGAGACCCAGTACTTC.

DNA for the CDR3: TGTGCCAGCAGCCCAAGGCGCTGGGGCGGGAGCCAAGAGACCCAGTACTTC. Translation: CASSPRRWGGSQETQYF. The gene calls are TRBV7-8 and TRBJ2-5; 7 nucleotides agree with TRBD2. V lost 5 bases, J lost 1 base, and 13 bases stayed unmatched. The length of the CDR3 is 17 residues. Germline lookup yields CDR1 SGHVS and CDR2 FQNEAQ.

Only a few counts were recorded for this clone. The chain employs TRBV7-9 and TRBJ2-5; the D gene is possibly TRBD2 (7 bases). Germline CDR1 and CDR2: SEHNR and FQNEAQ (reference sequence). Trimming cost V 4 bases and J 0 bases, with 9 bases left between them. The length of the CDR3 is 14 residues. CDR3 residues: CASSWGGHQETQYF. DNA for the CDR3: TGTGCCAGCAGCTGGGGGGGGCACCAAGAGACCCAGTACTTC.

This clone was seen only a few times. The chain's CDR3 is CASSSLAGGPFSEQFF. CDR3 bases: TGTGCCAGCAGCTCACTAGCGGGAGGGCCTTTTAGTGAGCAGTTCTTC. The V call is TRBV11-1, the J call TRBJ2-1; 13 bases map to TRBD2. The CDR3 runs 16 residues. Germline assignment: CDR1 SGHAT and CDR2 FQDESV (reference sequence). The V gene end was trimmed by 4 bases and the J gene end by 9 bases; junction bases not matched to a gene: 9.

This sequence joins TRBV28 and TRBJ1-1; perhaps TRBD1 as D (5 bases). From germline, CDR1 is MDHEN and CDR2 SYDVKM. Trimming stripped 3 bases from V and 4 bases from J, with 12 bases between. This CDR3 comprises 14 residues. In nucleotides, the CDR3 is TGTGCCAGCAGTTTCTGGGACCTGGGCACTGAAGCTTTCTTT. Translated: CASSFWDLGTEAFF. Complete variable domain (other parts from reference TRBV28 and TRBJ1-1): DVKVTQSSRYLVKRTGEKVFLECVQDMDHENMFWYRQDPGLGLRLIYFSYDVKMKEKGDIPEGYSVSREKKERFSLILESASTNQTSMYLCASSFWDLGTEAFFGQGTRLTVV.

This clone was seen a few times. This sequence joins TRBV2 and TRBJ1-6; D is undetermined. V shed 1 base and J shed 8 bases, with 12 bases lying between them. The CDR3 extends over 15 amino acids. Germline V gene data show CDR1 as SNHLY and CDR2 as FYNNEI. The CDR3 DNA is TGTGCCAGCAGTGAAGACCTCGCTATTGATTCACCCCTCCACTTT. It yields the protein CASSEDLAIDSPLHF.

This clone was observed once. The rearrangement uses TRBV11-2 and TRBJ1-1, with no clear D. The CDR3 is 12 amino acids. V was trimmed by 1 base and J by 11 bases, leaving 11 bases between them. The V gene's germline CDR1 is SGHAT and CDR2 FQNNGV. The chain's CDR3 is CASSLVPPAAFF. CDR3 DNA sequence: TGTGCCAGCAGCTTAGTTCCGCCCGCGGCTTTCTTT. Using reference TRBV11-2 and TRBJ1-1 for the parts outside the CDR3, the full variable domain is EAGVAQSPRYKIIEKRQSVAFWCNPISGHATLYWYQQILGQGPKLLIQFQNNGVVDDSQLPKDRFSAERLKGVDSTLKIQPAKLEDSAVYLCASSLVPPAAFFGQGTRLTVV.

The chain uses TRBV7-9 and TRBJ2-7; D possibly corresponds to TRBD1 (7 bases). Per the germline V gene, CDR1 is SEHNR and CDR2 is FQNEAQ (reference sequence). CDR3 size: 16 residues. V shed 6 bases and J shed 1 base, with 19 bases lying between them. CDR3 DNA: TGTGCCAGCAGTACAGGCGGGACAGAGACATCCTACGAGCAGTACTTC. Protein product: CASSTGGTETSYEQYF.

This sequence joins TRBV4-1 and TRBJ1-2, with D tentatively TRBD1 (5 bases). The length of the CDR3 is 16 residues. V was shortened by 1 base and J by 2 bases, with 14 bases between the two germline ends. Per the germline V gene, CDR1 is MGHRA and CDR2 is YSYEKL. DNA of the CDR3: TGCGCCAGCAGCCAAGGAAATTACGGGGCAAACTATGGCTACACCTTC. This codes for CASSQGNYGANYGYTF.